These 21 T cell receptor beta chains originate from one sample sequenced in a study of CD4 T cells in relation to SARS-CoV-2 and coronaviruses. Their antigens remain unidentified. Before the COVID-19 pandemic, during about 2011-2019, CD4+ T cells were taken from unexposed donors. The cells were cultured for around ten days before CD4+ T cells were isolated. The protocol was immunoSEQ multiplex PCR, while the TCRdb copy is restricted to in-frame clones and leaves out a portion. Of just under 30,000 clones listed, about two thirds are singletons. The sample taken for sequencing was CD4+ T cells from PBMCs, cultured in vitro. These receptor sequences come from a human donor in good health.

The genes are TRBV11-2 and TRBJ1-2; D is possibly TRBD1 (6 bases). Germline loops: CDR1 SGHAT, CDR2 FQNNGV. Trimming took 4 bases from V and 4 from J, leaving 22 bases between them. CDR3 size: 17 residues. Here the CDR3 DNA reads TGTGCCAGCAGCTCGGGGAGGGGGGGACGCCTTGGCTATGGCTACACCTTC. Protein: CASSSGRGGRLGYGYTF. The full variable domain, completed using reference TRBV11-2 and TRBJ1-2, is EAGVAQSPRYKIIEKRQSVAFWCNPISGHATLYWYQQILGQGPKLLIQFQNNGVVDDSQLPKDRFSAERLKGVDSTLKIQPAKLEDSAVYLCASSSGRGGRLGYGYTFGSGTRLTVV.

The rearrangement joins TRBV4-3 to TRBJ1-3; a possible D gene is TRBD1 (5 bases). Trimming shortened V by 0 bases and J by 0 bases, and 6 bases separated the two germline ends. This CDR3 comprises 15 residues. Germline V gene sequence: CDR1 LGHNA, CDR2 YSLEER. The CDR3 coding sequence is TGCGCCAGCAGCCAAGATGACAGCTCTGGAAACACCATATATTTT. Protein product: CASSQDDSSGNTIYF.

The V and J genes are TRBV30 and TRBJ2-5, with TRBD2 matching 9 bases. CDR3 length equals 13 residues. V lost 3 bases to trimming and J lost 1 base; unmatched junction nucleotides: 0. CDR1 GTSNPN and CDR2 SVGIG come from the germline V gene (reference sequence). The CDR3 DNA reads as TGTGCCTGGAGGACTAGCGGCCAAGAGACCCAGTACTTC. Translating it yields CAWRTSGQETQYF.

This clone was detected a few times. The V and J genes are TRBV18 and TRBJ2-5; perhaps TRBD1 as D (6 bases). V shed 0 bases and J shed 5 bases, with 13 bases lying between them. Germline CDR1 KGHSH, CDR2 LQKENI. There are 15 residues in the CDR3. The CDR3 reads CASSPPGDRKETQYF. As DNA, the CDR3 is TGTGCCAGCTCACCACCGGGCGACAGGAAGGAGACCCAGTACTTC.

CDR3 bases: TGTGCCAGCAGCCAAGTAGGGAGGGGCAAGACCCAGTACTTC. Encoded protein: CASSQVGRGKTQYF. The V gene is TRBV7-2, the J gene TRBJ2-5, with TRBD2 matching over 7 bases. Losses at the gene ends were 5 bases for V and 6 bases for J; bases not matched to a gene: 9. The CDR3 extends over 14 amino acids. Germline V gene data show CDR1 as SGHTA and CDR2 as FQGNSA.

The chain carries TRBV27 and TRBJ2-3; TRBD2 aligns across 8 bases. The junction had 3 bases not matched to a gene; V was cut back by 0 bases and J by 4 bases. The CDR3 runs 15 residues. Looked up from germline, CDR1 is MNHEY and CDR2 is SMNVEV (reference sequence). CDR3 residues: CASSLSPGRADTQYF. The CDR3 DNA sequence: TGTGCCAGCAGTTTATCCCCCGGGAGGGCAGATACGCAGTATTTT.

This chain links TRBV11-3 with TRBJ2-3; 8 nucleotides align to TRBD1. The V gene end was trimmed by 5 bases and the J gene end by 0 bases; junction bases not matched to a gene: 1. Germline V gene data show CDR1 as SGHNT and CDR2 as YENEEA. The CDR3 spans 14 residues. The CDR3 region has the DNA TGTGCCAGCAGCAGGGACAGGAGCACAGATACGCAGTATTTT. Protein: CASSRDRSTDTQYF. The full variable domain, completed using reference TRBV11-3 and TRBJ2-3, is EAGVVQSPRYKIIEKKQPVAFWCNPISGHNTLYWYLQNLGQGPELLIRYENEEAVDDSQLPKDRFSAERLKGVDSTLKIQPAELGDSAVYLCASSRDRSTDTQYFGPGTRLTVL.

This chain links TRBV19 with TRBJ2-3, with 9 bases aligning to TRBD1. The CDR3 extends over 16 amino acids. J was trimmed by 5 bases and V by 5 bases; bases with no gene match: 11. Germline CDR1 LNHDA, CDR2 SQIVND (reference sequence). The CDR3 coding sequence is TGTGCCAGTAGTTATGACAGGGGGTCGGGGGAAGATACGCAGTATTTT. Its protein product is CASSYDRGSGEDTQYF.

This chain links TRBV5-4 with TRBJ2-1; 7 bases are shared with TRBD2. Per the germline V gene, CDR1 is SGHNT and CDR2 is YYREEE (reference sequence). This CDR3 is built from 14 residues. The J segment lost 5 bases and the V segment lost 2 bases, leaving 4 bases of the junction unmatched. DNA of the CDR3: TGTGCCAGCAGCTTAAAGCGGGGTAACAATGAGCAGTTCTTC. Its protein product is CASSLKRGNNEQFF.

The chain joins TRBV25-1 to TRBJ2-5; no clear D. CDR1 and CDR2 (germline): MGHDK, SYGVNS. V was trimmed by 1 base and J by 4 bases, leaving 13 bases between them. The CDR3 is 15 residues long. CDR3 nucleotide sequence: TGTGCCAGCAGTGAATTGGCTCCTCCCAGAGAGACCCAGTACTTC. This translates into CASSELAPPRETQYF.

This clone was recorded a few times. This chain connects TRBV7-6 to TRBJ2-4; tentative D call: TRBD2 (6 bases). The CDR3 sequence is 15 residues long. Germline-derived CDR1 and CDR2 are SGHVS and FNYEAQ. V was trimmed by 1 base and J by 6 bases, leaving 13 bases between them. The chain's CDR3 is CASSLDTSSANIQYF. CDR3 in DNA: TGTGCCAGCAGCTTAGATACTAGCAGCGCAAACATTCAGTACTTC.

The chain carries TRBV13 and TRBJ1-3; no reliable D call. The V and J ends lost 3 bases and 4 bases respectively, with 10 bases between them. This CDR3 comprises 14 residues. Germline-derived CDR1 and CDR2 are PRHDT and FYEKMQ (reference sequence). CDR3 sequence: CASSFRTDGNTIYF. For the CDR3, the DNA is TGTGCCAGCAGCTTTAGGACGGACGGAAACACCATATATTTT. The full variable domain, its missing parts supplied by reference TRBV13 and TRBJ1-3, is AAGVIQSPRHLIKEKRETATLKCYPIPRHDTVYWYQQGPGQDPQFLISFYEKMQSDKGSIPDRFSAQQFSDYHSELNMSSLELGDSALYFCASSFRTDGNTIYFGEGSWLTVV.

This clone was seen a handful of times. CDR3 in amino acids: CASSPETLDRAYEQYF. The DNA for the CDR3 is TGCGCCAGCAGCCCCGAAACCCTAGACAGGGCCTACGAGCAGTACTTC. This chain connects TRBV5-1 to TRBJ2-7, with 7 bases aligning to TRBD1. Per the germline V gene, CDR1 is SGHRS and CDR2 is YFSETQ. J gave up 2 bases and V 4 bases, and 12 bases lay outside the gene matches. This CDR3 spans 16 amino acids.

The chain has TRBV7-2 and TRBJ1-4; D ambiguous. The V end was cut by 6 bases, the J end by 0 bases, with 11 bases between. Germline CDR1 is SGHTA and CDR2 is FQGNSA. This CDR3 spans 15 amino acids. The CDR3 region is CASSPQLATNEKLFF. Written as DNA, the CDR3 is TGTGCCAGCAGTCCTCAGCTGGCAACTAATGAAAAACTGTTTTTT.

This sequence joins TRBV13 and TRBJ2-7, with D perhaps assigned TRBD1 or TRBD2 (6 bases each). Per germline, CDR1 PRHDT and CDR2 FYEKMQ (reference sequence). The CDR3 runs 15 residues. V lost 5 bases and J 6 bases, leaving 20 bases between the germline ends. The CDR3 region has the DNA TGTGCCAGCAGCGCAACCGCGGGACACAGGGTCGAGCAGTACTTC. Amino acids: CASSATAGHRVEQYF.

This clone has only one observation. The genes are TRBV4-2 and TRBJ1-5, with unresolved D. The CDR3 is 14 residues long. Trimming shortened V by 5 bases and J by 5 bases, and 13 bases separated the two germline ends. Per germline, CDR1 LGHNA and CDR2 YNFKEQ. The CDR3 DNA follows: TGTGCCAGCAGCACACGGACCCGCGATCAGCCCCAGCATTTT. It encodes CASSTRTRDQPQHF.

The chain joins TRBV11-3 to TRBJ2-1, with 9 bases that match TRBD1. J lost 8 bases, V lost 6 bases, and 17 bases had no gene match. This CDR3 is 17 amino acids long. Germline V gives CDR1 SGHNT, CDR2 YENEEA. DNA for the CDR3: TGTGCCAGCAGTACTAGGGGGCCGGACAGGGGTCGGGATGAGCAGTTCTTC. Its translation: CASSTRGPDRGRDEQFF.

The CDR3 DNA reads as TGTGCCAGCAGCCCGCCCTGGGGCACAGATACGCAGTATTTT. Translated: CASSPPWGTDTQYF. This chain connects TRBV11-2 to TRBJ2-3; no clear D gene. The CDR3 is 14 residues long. V was pared by 5 bases and J by 1 base, with 10 bases between. In germline, CDR1 is SGHAT, CDR2 FQNNGV.

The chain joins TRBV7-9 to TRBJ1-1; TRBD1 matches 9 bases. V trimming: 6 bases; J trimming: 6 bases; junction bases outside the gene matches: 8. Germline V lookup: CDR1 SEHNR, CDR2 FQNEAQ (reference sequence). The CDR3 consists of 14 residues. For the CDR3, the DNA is TGTGCCAGCAGGGGGACAGGGAATAACGCTGAAGCTTTCTTT. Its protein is CASRGTGNNAEAFF. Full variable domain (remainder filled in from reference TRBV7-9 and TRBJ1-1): DTGVSQNPRHKITKRGQNVTFRCDPISEHNRLYWYRQTLGQGPEFLTYFQNEAQLEKSRLLSDRFSAERPKGSFSTLEIQRTEQGDSAMYLCASRGTGNNAEAFFGQGTRLTVV.

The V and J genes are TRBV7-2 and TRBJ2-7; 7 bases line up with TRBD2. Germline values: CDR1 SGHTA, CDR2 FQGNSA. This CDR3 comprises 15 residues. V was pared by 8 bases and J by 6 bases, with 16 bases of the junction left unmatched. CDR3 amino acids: CASGGDGRTGSEQYF. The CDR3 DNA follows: TGTGCCAGCGGTGGGGACGGGAGGACGGGAAGCGAGCAGTACTTC.

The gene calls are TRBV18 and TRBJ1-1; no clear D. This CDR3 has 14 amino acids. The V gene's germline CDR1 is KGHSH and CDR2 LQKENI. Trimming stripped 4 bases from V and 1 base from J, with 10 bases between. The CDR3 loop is CASSQDLQNTEAFF. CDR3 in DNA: TGTGCCAGCTCACAAGATCTCCAGAACACTGAAGCTTTCTTT.